The 8 T cell receptor beta chains presented below share a single source sample, sequenced in a study of OX40 agonist ivuxolimab in advanced cancers. Profiling relied on immunoSEQ multiplex PCR, and the TCRdb table lists in-frame clones only, not all of them. The repertoire holds 57,000 or so clones, with roughly 86% as singletons. Sequenced here: CD4+ or CD8+ T cells sorted from blood, sampled in a trial of the OX40 agonist ivuxolimab. These receptors all stem from an adult with an advanced solid tumor such as melanoma, head and neck, liver or kidney cancer.

V usage is TRBV9 and J usage is TRBJ1-6; tentative D call: TRBD1 (5 bases). V was pared by 3 bases and J by 8 bases, with 12 bases between. CDR1 SGDLS and CDR2 YYNGEE come from the germline V gene. The CDR3 spans 14 residues. CDR3 loop: CASSGRGGHSPLHF. The CDR3 DNA follows: TGTGCCAGCAGCGGCCGGGGGGGACATTCACCCCTCCACTTT.

The chain links TRBV9 to TRBJ2-7, with D possibly called TRBD1 or TRBD2 (5 bases each). Germline CDR1 is SGDLS and CDR2 is YYNGEE. This CDR3 spans 13 amino acids. V was shortened by 1 base and J by 7 bases, with 12 bases between the two germline ends. This CDR3 is CASSVWGTGEQYF. CDR3 DNA: TGTGCCAGCAGCGTATGGGGGACGGGGGAGCAGTACTTC.

The chain carries TRBV18 and TRBJ1-3, with D uncertain. The CDR3 consists of 15 residues. The V end was cut by 5 bases, the J end by 0 bases, with 11 bases between. The germline CDR1 and CDR2 sequences are KGHSH and LQKENI. This CDR3 reads CASSTTWTSGNTIYF. As DNA, the CDR3 is TGTGCCAGCTCAACCACATGGACCTCTGGAAACACCATATATTTT.

The chain employs TRBV11-2 and TRBJ1-2; TRBD1 agrees at 10 bases. The V gene end was trimmed by 0 bases and the J gene end by 8 bases; junction bases not matched to a gene: 0. CDR3 length: 13 residues. From germline, CDR1 is SGHAT and CDR2 FQNNGV. CDR3 coding DNA: TGTGCCAGCAGCTTAGAGGACAGGGGGGGCTACACCTTC. It yields the protein CASSLEDRGGYTF.

The chain carries TRBV7-8 and TRBJ2-6; D unresolved. The germline V gene encodes CDR1 SGHVS and CDR2 FQNEAQ. V lost 6 bases and J 2 bases, leaving 17 bases between the germline ends. The CDR3 runs to 17 residues. The CDR3 bases are TGTGCCAGCAGAACCCTTGGTGGGGTGACTGGGGCCAACGTCCTGACTTTC. This encodes CASRTLGGVTGANVLTF.

This clone was detected once. The J gene is TRBJ1-4, the V gene TRBV6-5; 9 nucleotides match TRBD1. Germline V gives CDR1 MNHEY, CDR2 SVGAGI. This CDR3 spans 13 amino acids. J lost 8 bases, V lost 6 bases, and 4 bases had no gene match. DNA of the CDR3: TGTGCCAGCAGAGGACAGGGGTGGGAAAAACTGTTTTTT. Its protein is CASRGQGWEKLFF.

The rearrangement links TRBV6-6 to TRBJ1-5; perhaps TRBD1 as D (5 bases). The CDR3 runs 14 residues. V lost 0 bases to trimming and J lost 5 bases, with 8 bases between them. The germline V gene encodes CDR1 MNHNY and CDR2 SVGAGI (reference sequence). The CDR3 loop reads CASSYSRGDQPQHF. CDR3 sequence (DNA): TGTGCCAGCAGTTACTCCCGGGGCGATCAGCCCCAGCATTTT.

This chain joins TRBV7-2 and TRBJ2-5; D is perhaps TRBD1 or TRBD2 (6 bases each). V was trimmed by 0 bases and J by 5 bases, leaving 10 bases between them. The germline CDR1 and CDR2 sequences are SGHTA and FQGNSA. The CDR3 covers 14 residues. The DNA for the CDR3 is TGTGCCAGCAGCTTAGCGGGGGGCCTGGAGACCCAGTACTTC. As protein: CASSLAGGLETQYF.